This T cell receptor (beta chain) was identified during a study of human T cells and chemical hapten exposure. For the study at large: Diphenylcyclopropenone doses were given weekly to the scalps of patients across the approximately 24-week study. Minor pooled library volume differences mainly drove per-sample TCR yield variation.

V was pared by 2 bases and J by 4 bases, with 3 bases of the junction left unmatched. Germline CDR1 MNHEY, CDR2 SVGAGI. This CDR3 region has 17 residues. Points from the study as a whole: The number of TCRs over 1 in 1000 frequency stayed unchanged after DPC.

Indicated time point: patch test 1, 2 weeks after DPC sensitization. Specified treatment: therapeutic diphenylcyclopropenone sensitization with weekly scalp DPC. TCRdb called the RACE reads again in MiXCR, with one record for every CDR3 protein. Of some 350,000 distinct CDR3 sequences in the sample, around 7% were seen once. On this clonotype: Its antigen is unidentified.

The chain carries TRBV6-5 and TRBJ2-3; 16 bases line up with TRBD2. Specimen: whole blood, collected in connection with sensitization to the hapten diphenylcyclopropenone (DPC). This TCR was sampled from a woman in her late teens or twenties with alopecia areata. Some clones in this sample may be carry-over from other donors' samples. CDR3: CASSYGTSGGAPDTQYF. DNA of the CDR3: TGTGCCAGCAGTTACGGGACTAGCGGGGGGGCCCCAGATACGCAGTATTTT.